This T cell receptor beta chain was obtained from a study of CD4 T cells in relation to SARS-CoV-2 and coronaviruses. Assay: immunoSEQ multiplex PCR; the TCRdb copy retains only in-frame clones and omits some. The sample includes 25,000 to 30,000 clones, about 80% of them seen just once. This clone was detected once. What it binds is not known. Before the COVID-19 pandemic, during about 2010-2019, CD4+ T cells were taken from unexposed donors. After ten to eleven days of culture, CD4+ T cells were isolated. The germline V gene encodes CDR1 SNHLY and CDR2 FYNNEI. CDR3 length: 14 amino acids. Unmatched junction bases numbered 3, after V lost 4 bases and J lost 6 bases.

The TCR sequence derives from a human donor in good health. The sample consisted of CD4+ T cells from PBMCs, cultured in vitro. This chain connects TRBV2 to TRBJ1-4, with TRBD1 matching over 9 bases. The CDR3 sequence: CASSVGQGHEKLFF. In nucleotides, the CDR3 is TGTGCCAGCAGTGTAGGACAGGGGCATGAAAAACTGTTTTTT.